The sequence of this T cell receptor (beta chain) was determined in a study of shared clonotypes between healthy human individuals. Study-wide results and limits: Naive subsets, compared against memory subsets, generally had larger estimated richness values. Clonotype sharing across several donors was observed for around 5% of naive CD4 clonotypes.

Germline V lookup: CDR1 SQVTM, CDR2 ANQGSEA. V was clipped by 8 bases and J by 8 bases, with 25 bases between them. This CDR3 region has 15 residues. About this clone itself: Its antigen is not known.

Data came from immunoSEQ multiplex PCR; TCRdb stores just in-frame clones and leaves some out. The sample lists roughly 660,000 clones, roughly 88% occurring once. The clonotype was recovered from a man aged 18-30 years in good health. Some clones in this sample may be carry-over from other donors' samples. Input material: memory CD8+ T cells from PBMCs. The subset here: CD45RO+ cells pooled with CCR7-negative TemRA cells. The rearrangement links TRBV29-1 to TRBJ2-1; TRBD1 might be the D (5 bases). In DNA form, the CDR3 reads TGCAGCACCCCAAGACAGAGCAGCTCCTGGGATGAGCAGTTCTTC. Its protein product is CSTPRQSSSWDEQFF.